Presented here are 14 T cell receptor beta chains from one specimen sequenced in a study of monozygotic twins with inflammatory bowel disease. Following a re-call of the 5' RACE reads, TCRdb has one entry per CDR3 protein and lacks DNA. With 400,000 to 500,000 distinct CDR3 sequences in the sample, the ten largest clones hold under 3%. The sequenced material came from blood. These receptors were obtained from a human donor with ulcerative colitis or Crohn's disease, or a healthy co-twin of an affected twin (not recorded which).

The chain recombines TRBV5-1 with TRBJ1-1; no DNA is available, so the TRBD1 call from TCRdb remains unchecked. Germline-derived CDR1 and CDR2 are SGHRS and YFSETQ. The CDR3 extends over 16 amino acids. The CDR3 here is CASSSYRGRGNTEAFF.

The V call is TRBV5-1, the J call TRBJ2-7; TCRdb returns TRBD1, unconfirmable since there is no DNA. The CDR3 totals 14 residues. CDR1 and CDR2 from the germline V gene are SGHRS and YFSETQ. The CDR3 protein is CASRPGQSFYEQYF.

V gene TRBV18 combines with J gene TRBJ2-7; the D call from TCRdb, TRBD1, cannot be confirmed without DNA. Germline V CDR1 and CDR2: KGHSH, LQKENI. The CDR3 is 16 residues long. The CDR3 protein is CASSPLTTGVPYEQYF.

The CDR3 sequence: CASSSTGAAYEQYF. V gene TRBV6-2 or TRBV6-3 combines with J gene TRBJ2-7; with no DNA, the TCRdb D assignment of TRBD1 cannot be verified. The CDR3 totals 14 residues. Germline CDR1 and CDR2: MNHEY and SVGEGT.

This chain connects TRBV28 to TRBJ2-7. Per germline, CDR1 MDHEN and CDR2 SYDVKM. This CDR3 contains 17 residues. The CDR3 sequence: CASSSTAEGSGYYEQYF.

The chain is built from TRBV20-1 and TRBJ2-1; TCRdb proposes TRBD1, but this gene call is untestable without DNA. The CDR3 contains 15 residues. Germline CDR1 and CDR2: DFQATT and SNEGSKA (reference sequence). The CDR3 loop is CSAREAGTLYNEQFF.

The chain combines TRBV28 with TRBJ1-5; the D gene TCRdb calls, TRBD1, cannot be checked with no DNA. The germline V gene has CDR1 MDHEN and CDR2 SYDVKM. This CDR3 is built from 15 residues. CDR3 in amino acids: CASSSVQGANQPQHF.

The CDR3 spells CIARNRGNYEQYF. This chain uses TRBV20-1 with TRBJ2-7; TCRdb reports TRBD1, a call that lacks DNA to check it against. Germline V gives CDR1 DFQATT, CDR2 SNEGSKA (reference sequence). The CDR3 has 13 amino acids.

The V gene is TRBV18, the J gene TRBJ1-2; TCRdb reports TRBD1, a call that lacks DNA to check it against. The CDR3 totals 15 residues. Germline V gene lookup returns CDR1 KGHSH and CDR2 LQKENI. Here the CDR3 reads CASSPQGTGNYGYTF.

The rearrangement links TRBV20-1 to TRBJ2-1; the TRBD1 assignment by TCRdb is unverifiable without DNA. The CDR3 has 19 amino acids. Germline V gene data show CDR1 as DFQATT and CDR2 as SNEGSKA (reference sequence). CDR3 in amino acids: CSARKAGGAGSGSPNEQFF.

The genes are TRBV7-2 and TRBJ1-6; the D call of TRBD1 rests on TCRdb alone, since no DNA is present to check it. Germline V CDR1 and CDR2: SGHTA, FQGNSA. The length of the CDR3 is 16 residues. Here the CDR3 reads CASSPPTKKETSPLHF.

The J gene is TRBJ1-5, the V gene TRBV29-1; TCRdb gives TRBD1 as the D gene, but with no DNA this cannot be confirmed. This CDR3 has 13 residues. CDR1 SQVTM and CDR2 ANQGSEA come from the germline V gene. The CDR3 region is CSVGGQGDQPQHF.

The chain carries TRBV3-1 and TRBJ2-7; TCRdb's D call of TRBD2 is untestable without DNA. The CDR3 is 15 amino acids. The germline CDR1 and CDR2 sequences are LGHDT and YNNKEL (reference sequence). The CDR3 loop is CASGGSGSISYEQYF.

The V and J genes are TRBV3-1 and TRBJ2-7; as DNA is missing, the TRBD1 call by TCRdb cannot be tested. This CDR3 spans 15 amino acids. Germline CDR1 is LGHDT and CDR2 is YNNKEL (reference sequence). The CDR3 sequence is CASSQGPGTDYEQYF.